The 23 T cell receptor beta chains below come from one sample, sequenced in a study of cytomegalovirus exposure and HLA in healthy donors. Primers included in the PCR were 60 Vbeta and 13 Jbeta primers. Some clones are missing from TCRdb's copy, which holds only in-frame ones; the method was immunoSEQ multiplex PCR. The sample contains some 110,000 clones, about four fifths of which appear only once. Sequences were obtained from PBMCs. These receptor sequences come from a man between 25 and 39 years old in good health and CMV-seropositive.

This sequence joins TRBV6-5 and TRBJ1-5, with TRBD1 identical over 7 bases. CDR3 length: 14 residues. Germline trimming cut 6 bases from V and 7 bases from J; bases unmatched to any gene: 9. CDR1 is MNHEY and CDR2 is SVGAGI in the germline V gene. Here the CDR3 DNA reads TGTGCCAGCAGCCCGGACAGGACGGGGCAGCCCCAGCATTTT. Protein sequence: CASSPDRTGQPQHF.

This clone was seen a handful of times. The chain is built from TRBV27 and TRBJ2-1; 11 nucleotides match TRBD1. The V gene's germline CDR1 is MNHEY and CDR2 SMNVEV (reference sequence). There are 16 residues in the CDR3. The trim removed 5 bases at V and 9 bases at J, leaving 12 bases unmatched. The CDR3 sequence is CASSLSAGTGGGEQFF. The CDR3, as DNA: TGTGCCAGCAGTCTCTCCGCAGGGACAGGGGGTGGTGAGCAGTTCTTC.

This clone has a single count. CDR3 region: CASSERTGSVDKEKLFF. In DNA form, the CDR3 reads TGTGCCAGCAGTGAGAGGACAGGGTCTGTCGACAAAGAAAAACTGTTTTTT. The chain joins TRBV2 to TRBJ1-4, with TRBD1 identical over 8 bases. The germline gives CDR1 SNHLY, CDR2 FYNNEI. The V segment lost 3 bases and the J segment 8 bases; nucleotides outside the gene matches: 14. The CDR3 has 17 amino acids.

This clone was detected only a few times. The chain has TRBV19 and TRBJ1-1; D is possibly TRBD1 (5 bases). The CDR3 covers 16 residues. V shed 0 bases and J shed 3 bases, with 14 bases lying between them. From germline, CDR1 is LNHDA and CDR2 SQIVND (reference sequence). Here the CDR3 DNA reads TGTGCCAGTAGTATAGATCTGGAGGGGACCTACACTGAAGCTTTCTTT. This codes for CASSIDLEGTYTEAFF.

The chain is built from TRBV19 and TRBJ2-2, with 7 bases that match TRBD1. Germline V gives CDR1 LNHDA, CDR2 SQIVND (reference sequence). CDR3 size: 14 residues. J gave up 3 bases and V 7 bases, and 5 bases lay outside the gene matches. CDR3 sequence (DNA): TGTGCCAGTACGGGACAGAGATACACCGGGGAGCTGTTTTTT. Its translation: CASTGQRYTGELFF.

This clone was seen more than once but under ten times. This chain connects TRBV5-1 to TRBJ2-3; 7 bases line up with TRBD2. Per germline, CDR1 SGHRS and CDR2 YFSETQ. V shed 2 bases, J shed 0 bases, and the junction held 0 bases outside the gene matches. The CDR3 has 14 amino acids. This chain's CDR3 is CASSLAGSTDTQYF. The CDR3 DNA reads TGCGCCAGCAGCTTAGCGGGGAGCACAGATACGCAGTATTTT.

As regards this clone: At one boundary the junction diverges from the germline segment, which might be a read error. Other DNA sequences from this sample encode an identical CDR3 as well. The V gene is TRBV30, the J gene TRBJ2-7; 7 bases line up with TRBD2. This CDR3 is built from 15 residues. Germline CDR1 is GTSNPN and CDR2 is SVGIG (reference sequence). The CDR3 region is CAWSDGDYFSYEQYF. CDR3 DNA sequence: TGCGCCTGGAGTGATGGGGACTATTTCTCCTACGAGCAGTACTTC.

As regards this clone: One junction end disagrees with the germline gene, perhaps due to a read error. The chain couples TRBV6-1 to TRBJ2-5; 7 positions match TRBD1. Germline CDR1 MNHNS, CDR2 SASEGT. The CDR3 consists of 15 residues. The CDR3 sequence is CASSEDRAVWETQYF. CDR3 in DNA: TGTGCCAGCAGCGAAGACAGGGCGGTTTGGGAGACCCAGTACTTC.

This clone was recorded once. The genes are TRBV7-9 and TRBJ2-5, with 10 bases lining up with TRBD2. Germline V gene data show CDR1 as SEHNR and CDR2 as FQNEAQ (reference sequence). V was pared by 1 base and J by 1 base, with 3 bases of the junction left unmatched. This CDR3 is 16 amino acids long. This chain's CDR3 is CASSLGTSGSQETQYF. DNA of the CDR3: TGTGCCAGCAGCTTAGGGACTAGCGGAAGCCAAGAGACCCAGTACTTC.

The rearrangement uses TRBV5-1 and TRBJ2-2; D may be TRBD1 (6 bases). Germline-derived CDR1 and CDR2 are SGHRS and YFSETQ. CDR3 length equals 14 residues. V dropped 4 bases and J dropped 6 bases, with 13 bases sitting between them. Here the CDR3 reads CASSTSTGPGELFF. The CDR3 coding sequence is TGCGCCAGCAGCACGTCGACAGGTCCCGGGGAGCTGTTTTTT.

V gene TRBV7-9 combines with J gene TRBJ1-1; TRBD1 matches 9 bases. Germline assignment: CDR1 SEHNR and CDR2 FQNEAQ (reference sequence). The V gene end was trimmed by 5 bases and the J gene end by 1 base; junction bases not matched to a gene: 11. The length of the CDR3 is 17 residues. The CDR3 sequence is CASSPWTGEGGNTEAFF. The CDR3, as DNA: TGTGCCAGCAGCCCTTGGACAGGGGAAGGGGGGAACACTGAAGCTTTCTTT.

The genes are TRBV6-4 and TRBJ1-1; D is ambiguous. CDR3 size: 13 residues. Germline V CDR1 and CDR2: MRHNA, SNTAGT. The CDR3 region has the DNA TGTGGACCCGCGCCAGGATGGGTGGATAAAGCTTTCTTT. As protein: CGPAPGWVDKAFF.

The chain combines TRBV6-1 with TRBJ2-5; 11 positions agree with TRBD2. The J segment lost 2 bases and the V segment lost 9 bases, leaving 8 bases of the junction unmatched. The germline V gene encodes CDR1 MNHNS and CDR2 SASEGT. The CDR3 runs 15 residues. The CDR3 loop reads CASSLAGGQQETQYF. For the CDR3, the DNA is TGTGCCAGTTCTTTAGCGGGAGGGCAACAAGAGACCCAGTACTTC.

V and J are TRBV29-1 and TRBJ2-2, with TRBD1 matching over 10 bases. The junction had 7 bases not matched to a gene; V was cut back by 0 bases and J by 6 bases. CDR1 is SQVTM, CDR2 ANQGSEA, per germline. This CDR3 has 16 residues. The CDR3 DNA sequence: TGCAGCGTTGAAGATCGGGGGACAGGGGTTGCCGGGGAGCTGTTTTTT. Encoded protein: CSVEDRGTGVAGELFF.

The chain combines TRBV7-9 with TRBJ2-5; possibly TRBD1 for D (5 bases). The CDR3 runs to 14 residues. V was trimmed by 1 base and J by 2 bases, leaving 8 bases between them. Germline V lookup: CDR1 SEHNR, CDR2 FQNEAQ (reference sequence). The CDR3 here is CASSLDRPQETQYF. CDR3 sequence (DNA): TGTGCCAGCAGCTTAGACAGGCCGCAAGAGACCCAGTACTTC.

This chain joins TRBV2 and TRBJ2-7; TRBD1 is a possible D gene (5 bases). The V gene's germline CDR1 is SNHLY and CDR2 FYNNEI. This CDR3 is 12 amino acids long. The V gene lost 6 bases and the J gene lost 7 bases, with 13 bases spanning the gap. CDR3 sequence reads: CASRDIMSEQYV. CDR3 nucleotide sequence: TGTGCCAGCAGGGACATCATGAGTGAGCAGTACGTC.

The CDR3 region has the DNA TGTGCCAGCAGTTCTCAGGGGCGAAACTATGGCTACACCTTC. As protein: CASSSQGRNYGYTF. The rearrangement links TRBV2 to TRBJ1-2; TRBD1 is a possible D gene (6 bases). This CDR3 spans 14 amino acids. V was clipped by 5 bases and J by 2 bases, with 12 bases between them. In germline, CDR1 is SNHLY, CDR2 FYNNEI.

The V gene is TRBV5-4, the J gene TRBJ1-2; unclear D gene. This CDR3 is 15 amino acids long. CDR1 SGHNT and CDR2 YYREEE come from the germline V gene (reference sequence). Deletions cut 5 bases from V and 14 bases from J, with 28 bases between. For the CDR3, the DNA is TGTGCCAGCAGTCCTGCCCAAAACCGGGAACGAAGCTGGACCTTC. This gives the protein CASSPAQNRERSWTF.

This clone turned up a few times. This chain connects TRBV5-1 to TRBJ2-1, with 8 positions matching TRBD2. The length of the CDR3 is 14 residues. Germline CDR1 is SGHRS and CDR2 is YFSETQ. The trim removed 0 bases at V and 6 bases at J, leaving 2 bases unmatched. CDR3 region: CASSLEGTSNEQFF. The CDR3 DNA sequence: TGCGCCAGCAGCTTGGAGGGGACTAGCAATGAGCAGTTCTTC.

The chain recombines TRBV4-2 with TRBJ2-7, with TRBD1 matching 8 bases. CDR1 LGHNA and CDR2 YNFKEQ come from the germline V gene. With 0 bases clipped from V and 3 bases from J, the junction kept 4 bases outside the gene matches. The CDR3 contains 15 residues. CDR3 residues: CASSQEGQELYEQYF. In DNA form, the CDR3 reads TGTGCCAGCAGCCAAGAGGGACAGGAACTCTACGAGCAGTACTTC.

The CDR3 sequence is CASSPRAPKTGSGNTIYF. The CDR3 coding sequence is TGTGCCAGCAGCCCTAGGGCCCCTAAGACAGGGTCCGGAAACACCATATATTTT. The rearrangement uses TRBV9 and TRBJ1-3; 7 bases align to TRBD1. This CDR3 contains 18 residues. V dropped 4 bases and J dropped 4; count of bases not matched to a gene: 17. Germline CDR1 is SGDLS and CDR2 is YYNGEE.

V usage is TRBV29-1 and J usage is TRBJ1-2; 7 bases line up with TRBD1. V trimming: 5 bases; J trimming: 4 bases; junction bases outside the gene matches: 7. Germline CDR1 is SQVTM and CDR2 is ANQGSEA. The CDR3 is made up of 13 amino acids. In nucleotides, the CDR3 is TGCAGCGTTCTCGGACAGGCATCCTATGGCTACACCTTC. Its translation is CSVLGQASYGYTF.

The genes are TRBV6-6 and TRBJ1-1; D is uncertain. CDR1 MNHNY and CDR2 SVGAGI come from the germline V gene (reference sequence). The CDR3 is 16 residues long. The germline V and J ends were trimmed by 2 bases and 0 bases, with 13 bases remaining between them. The CDR3 nucleotides are TGTGCCAGCAGTTACGGCATACTAATTCTGAACACTGAAGCTTTCTTT. Protein: CASSYGILILNTEAFF.